Each of the 5 T cell receptor beta chains below was sequenced from the same sample in a study of blood T cell repertoires in COVID-19. Profiled with immunoSEQ multiplex PCR; TCRdb holds only in-frame clones, not every one. The data contain roughly 260,000 clones, roughly 86% of them singletons. Sequenced: peripheral blood. These receptors all stem from a man aged 35 to 55 who had recovered from COVID-19.

V is TRBV3-1 (or the pseudogene TRBV3-2) and J is TRBJ2-5; D perhaps matches TRBD1 (6 bases). The CDR3 runs 17 residues. The V and J ends lost 0 bases and 5 bases respectively, with 19 bases between them. CDR1 is LGHDT, CDR2 YNNKEL, per germline (reference sequence). The CDR3 DNA reads TGTGCCAGCAGCCAAGATTACCGGGCTAGGACAGTGGAGACCCAGTACTTC. This encodes CASSQDYRARTVETQYF.

On this clone: Distinct nucleotide sequences in the sample also encode this CDR3. The chain employs TRBV6-2 or TRBV6-3 and TRBJ1-5; D gene uncertain. Deletions cut 6 bases from V and 0 bases from J, with 9 bases between. The V gene's germline CDR1 is MNHEY and CDR2 SVGEGT. The CDR3 runs to 14 residues. The CDR3 nucleotides are TGTGCCAGCAGCCGAGACAATAGCAATCAGCCCCAGCATTTT. It specifies CASSRDNSNQPQHF.

This clone was seen just once. The chain combines TRBV9 with TRBJ1-4; unclear D gene. Germline V gene sequence: CDR1 SGDLS, CDR2 YYNGEE. The V end lost 0 bases, the J end lost 7 bases, and 13 bases lay between the germline ends. The CDR3 contains 15 residues. CDR3 amino acids: CASSVGEVRAEKLFF. CDR3 sequence (DNA): TGTGCCAGCAGCGTAGGTGAGGTTAGAGCTGAAAAACTGTTTTTT.

The chain carries TRBV4-1 and TRBJ2-2; unclear D gene. Looked up from germline, CDR1 is MGHRA and CDR2 is YSYEKL. This CDR3 is 15 amino acids long. Trimming shortened V by 6 bases and J by 1 base, and 12 bases separated the two germline ends. The CDR3 sequence is CASSLDRLNTGELFF. The CDR3 DNA is TGCGCCAGCAGTCTAGACCGGCTGAACACCGGGGAGCTGTTTTTT.

The chain combines TRBV18 with TRBJ2-3, with D possibly matching TRBD2 (5 bases). Trimming left V 2 bases short and J 5 bases short, with 17 bases between. Germline V lookup: CDR1 KGHSH, CDR2 LQKENI. The CDR3 sequence is 16 residues long. The CDR3 is CASSPAGRVHGDTQYF. The CDR3 DNA sequence: TGTGCCAGCTCACCAGCTGGGAGAGTACATGGAGATACGCAGTATTTT.